The next 11 T cell receptor beta chains were all read from a single sample in a study of T-cell reconstitution after alpha-beta-depleted transplantation in children. Library preparation (for TCRbeta) was performed with unique molecular identifiers. TCRdb passed the PCR reads through MiXCR, listing each CDR3 protein once. The table shows some 200,000 distinct CDR3 sequences, with around 8.4% occurring only once. The input for sequencing was PBMCs, mostly from graft donor cells, taken 360 days after TCRalphabeta/CD19-depleted stem cell transplant. These receptors were collected from a male patient aged 2-15 years who had a stem cell transplant for acute myeloid leukemia, so the T cells may come from the graft donor.

This clonotype was found many times. This chain joins TRBV4-1 and TRBJ2-3, with 10 bases matching TRBD2. V lost 5 bases to trimming and J lost 0 bases; unmatched junction nucleotides: 8. The CDR3 has 17 amino acids. The V gene's germline CDR1 is MGHRA and CDR2 YSYEKL. This chain's CDR3 is CASSFRSAGGSTDTQYF. The CDR3 region has the DNA TGCGCCAGCAGCTTCCGCTCAGCGGGGGGGAGCACAGATACGCAGTATTTT.

This clonotype was counted many times. The chain has TRBV20-1 and TRBJ2-1; TRBD2 matches 7 bases. In germline, CDR1 is DFQATT, CDR2 SNEGSKA (reference sequence). After removal of 1 base from V and 2 bases from J, the junction contained 5 bases not matched to a gene. The CDR3 spans 15 residues. DNA for the CDR3: TGCAGTGCTAGAGGGGGGAGGGACCCCTACAATGAGCAGTTCTTC. Amino acids: CSARGGRDPYNEQFF.

Ten or more counts support this clonotype. CDR3 DNA sequence: TGTGCCAGCAGCCCTACTGGGACAAGGGGAAGCTACGAGCAGTACTTC. Protein sequence: CASSPTGTRGSYEQYF. The J gene is TRBJ2-7, the V gene TRBV6-1, with D maybe TRBD1 (6 bases). CDR1 and CDR2 (germline): MNHNS, SASEGT. Trimming stripped 6 bases from V and 3 bases from J, with 21 bases between. The CDR3 loop spans 16 amino acids.

This clonotype occurred many times. The genes are TRBV10-3 and TRBJ1-1; D might be TRBD1 (6 bases). Germline V CDR1 and CDR2: ENHRY, SYGVKD. Deletions cut 5 bases from V and 4 bases from J, with 14 bases between. There are 14 residues in the CDR3. The CDR3 nucleotides read TGTGCCATCAGTCACAGGGAAAGTCGCACTGAAGCTTTCTTT. Translation gives CAISHRESRTEAFF.

The CDR3 bases are TGTGCCAGCAGTTTATACGGGGACCACGAGCAGTACGTC. Protein product: CASSLYGDHEQYV. This chain joins TRBV27 and TRBJ2-7, with D possibly being TRBD1 or TRBD2 (5 bases each). This CDR3 comprises 13 residues. CDR1 is MNHEY, CDR2 SMNVEV, per germline (reference sequence). V gave up 1 base and J gave up 5 bases, with 9 bases separating them.

The V and J genes are TRBV19 and TRBJ1-6; no clear D. The CDR3 totals 12 residues. Germline CDR1 and CDR2: LNHDA and SQIVND (reference sequence). V dropped 5 bases and J dropped 7 bases, with 6 bases sitting between them. CDR3 in DNA: TGTGCCAGTAGTGGGCGGAATTCACCCCTCCACTTT. Protein product: CASSGRNSPLHF.

This clonotype was detected ten times or more. The CDR3 DNA sequence: TGCGCCAGCAGCTTAGGCGGCGCGAACACCGGGGAGCTGTTTTTT. It is translated as CASSLGGANTGELFF. The chain joins TRBV5-1 to TRBJ2-2; unclear D gene. The germline V gene has CDR1 SGHRS and CDR2 YFSETQ. The CDR3 has 15 amino acids. V shed 2 bases and J shed 0 bases, with 8 bases lying between them.

The chain links TRBV20-1 to TRBJ2-2, with D maybe TRBD1 (5 bases). The V end was cut by 0 bases, the J end by 0 bases, with 8 bases between. The CDR3 loop spans 15 amino acids. Germline lookup yields CDR1 DFQATT and CDR2 SNEGSKA (reference sequence). The CDR3 sequence is CSAREGRPNTGELFF. DNA of the CDR3: TGCAGTGCTAGAGAGGGGCGACCGAACACCGGGGAGCTGTTTTTT.

This clonotype occurred a few times. The chain recombines TRBV7-2 with TRBJ2-7; no reliable D call. The V gene's germline CDR1 is SGHTA and CDR2 FQGNSA. Trimming pared 0 bases from V and 3 bases from J, leaving 6 bases between. CDR3 length equals 13 residues. The CDR3 DNA follows: TGTGCCAGCAGCTTAGCAGTGATCTACGAGCAGTACTTC. As protein: CASSLAVIYEQYF.

The chain carries TRBV11-3 and TRBJ2-3, with 7 nucleotides matching TRBD1. The CDR3 contains 14 residues. The V and J ends lost 5 bases and 4 bases, in that order; junction bases with no gene match: 6. CDR1 SGHNT and CDR2 YENEEA come from the germline V gene. The DNA for the CDR3 is TGTGCCAGCAGCCACCGGGACAGAGCAGATACGCAGTATTTT. Encoded protein: CASSHRDRADTQYF. The full variable domain, rest sourced from reference TRBV11-3 and TRBJ2-3, is EAGVVQSPRYKIIEKKQPVAFWCNPISGHNTLYWYLQNLGQGPELLIRYENEEAVDDSQLPKDRFSAERLKGVDSTLKIQPAELGDSAVYLCASSHRDRADTQYFGPGTRLTVL.

Many counts were recorded for this clonotype. CDR3 region: CASSLWQGTYNEQFF. The CDR3 DNA reads TGTGCCAGCAGCTTATGGCAGGGGACCTACAATGAGCAGTTCTTC. The chain couples TRBV7-3 to TRBJ2-1; D possibly corresponds to TRBD1 (6 bases). The length of the CDR3 is 15 residues. Trimming cost V 2 bases and J 2 bases, with 10 bases left between them. In germline, CDR1 is SGHTA, CDR2 FQGTGA.